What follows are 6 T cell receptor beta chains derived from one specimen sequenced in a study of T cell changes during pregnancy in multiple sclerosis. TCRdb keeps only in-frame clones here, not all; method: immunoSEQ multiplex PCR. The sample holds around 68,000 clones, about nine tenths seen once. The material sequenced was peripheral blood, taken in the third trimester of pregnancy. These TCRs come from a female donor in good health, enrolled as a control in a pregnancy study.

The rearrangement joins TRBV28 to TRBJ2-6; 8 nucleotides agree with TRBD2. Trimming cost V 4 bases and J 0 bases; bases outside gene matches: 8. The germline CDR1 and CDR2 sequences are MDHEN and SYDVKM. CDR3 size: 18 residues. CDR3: CASSSPGGSFSGANVLTF. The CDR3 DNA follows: TGTGCCAGCAGTTCCCCGGGGGGGTCGTTCTCTGGGGCCAACGTCCTGACTTTC.

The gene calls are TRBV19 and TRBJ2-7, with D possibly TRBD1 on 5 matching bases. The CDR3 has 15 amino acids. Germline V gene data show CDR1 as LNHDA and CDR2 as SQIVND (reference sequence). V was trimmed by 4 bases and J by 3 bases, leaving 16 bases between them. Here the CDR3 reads CASSTSGSGYYEQYF. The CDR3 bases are TGTGCCAGTAGTACCTCGGGTTCAGGGTACTACGAGCAGTACTTC.

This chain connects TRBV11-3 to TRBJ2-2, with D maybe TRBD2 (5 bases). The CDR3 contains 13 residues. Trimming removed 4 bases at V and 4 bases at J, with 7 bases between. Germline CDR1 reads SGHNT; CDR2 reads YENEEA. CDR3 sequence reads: CASSSEGTGELFF. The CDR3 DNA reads TGTGCCAGCAGCTCCGAGGGCACCGGGGAGCTGTTTTTT.

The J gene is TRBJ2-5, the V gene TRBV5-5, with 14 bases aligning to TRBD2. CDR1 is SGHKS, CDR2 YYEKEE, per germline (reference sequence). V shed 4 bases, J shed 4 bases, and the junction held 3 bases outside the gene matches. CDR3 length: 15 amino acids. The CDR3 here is CASSGLAGGPETQYF. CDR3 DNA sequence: TGTGCCAGCAGCGGACTAGCGGGGGGCCCAGAGACCCAGTACTTC.

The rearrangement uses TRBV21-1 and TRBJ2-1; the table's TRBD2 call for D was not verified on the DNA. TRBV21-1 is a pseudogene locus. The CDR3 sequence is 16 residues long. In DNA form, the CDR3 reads TGTGCCAGCAGCGACCCCGCTAGCGGGAGAGGCGATGAGCAGTTCTTC. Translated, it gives CASSDPASGRGDEQFF.

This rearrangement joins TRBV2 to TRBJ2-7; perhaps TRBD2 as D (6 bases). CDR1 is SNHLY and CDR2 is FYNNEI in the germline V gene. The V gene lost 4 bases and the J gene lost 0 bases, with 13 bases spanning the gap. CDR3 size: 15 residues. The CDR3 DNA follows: TGTGCCAGCAGTGGCGGGACTCTAAGCTCCTACGAGCAGTACTTC. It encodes CASSGGTLSSYEQYF. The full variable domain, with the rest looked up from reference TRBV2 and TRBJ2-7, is EPEVTQTPSHQVTQMGQEVILRCVPISNHLYFYWYRQILGQKVEFLVSFYNNEISEKSEIFDDQFSVERPDGSNFTLKIRSTKLEDSAMYFCASSGGTLSSYEQYFGPGTRLTVT.